The 2 T cell receptor beta chains reported below all come from one sample, sequenced in a study of metastatic and nonmetastatic thyroid tumors. TCRdb ran MiXCR on the PCR reads. The sample shows over 7,000 clones, roughly 14% of them seen only once. Thyroid surgery took place with no prior treatment in any patient. Sequencing used blood. These receptors were obtained from a female donor with papillary thyroid cancer or a benign thyroid nodule (not recorded which). Some clones in this sample may be carry-over from other donors' samples.

This clone is termed medium-sized. The rearrangement links TRBV5-1 to TRBJ2-1, with D possibly matching TRBD2 (6 bases). This CDR3 has 15 residues. V dropped 5 bases and J dropped 0 bases, with 12 bases sitting between them. Germline V CDR1 and CDR2: SGHRS, YFSETQ. CDR3 sequence: CASSRDFSSYNEQFF. As DNA, the CDR3 is TGCGCCAGCAGTCGGGACTTTAGCTCCTACAATGAGCAGTTCTTC.

Sample share makes this clone medium-sized (0.01 to 0.1%). This sequence joins TRBV12-5 and TRBJ1-5; D might be TRBD1 (5 bases). V shed 1 base and J shed 6 bases, with 16 bases lying between them. Germline CDR1 and CDR2: LGHNT and FRNRAP. The CDR3 sequence is 16 residues long. The CDR3 is CASGLAVLGGSQPQHF. CDR3 sequence (DNA): TGTGCTAGTGGTTTGGCCGTCCTGGGGGGAAGTCAGCCCCAGCATTTT.